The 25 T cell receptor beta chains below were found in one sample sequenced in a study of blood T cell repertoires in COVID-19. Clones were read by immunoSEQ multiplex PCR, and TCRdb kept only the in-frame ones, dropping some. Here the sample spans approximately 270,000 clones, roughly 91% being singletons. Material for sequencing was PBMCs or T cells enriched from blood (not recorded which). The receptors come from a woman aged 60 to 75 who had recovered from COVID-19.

CDR3 nucleotides: TGTGCCAGCCCGGAGGAGATGCGATACACCTTC. Its translation: CASPEEMRYTF. This chain uses TRBV2 with TRBJ1-2, with unresolved D. This CDR3 has 11 residues. Trimming cost V 8 bases and J 11 bases, with 15 bases left between them. Germline CDR1 is SNHLY and CDR2 is FYNNEI.

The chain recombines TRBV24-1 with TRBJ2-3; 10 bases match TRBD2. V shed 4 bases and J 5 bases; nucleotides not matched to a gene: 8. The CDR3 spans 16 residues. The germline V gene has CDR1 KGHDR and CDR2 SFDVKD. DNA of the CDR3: TGTGCCACCAGTGAACCCGTAGCGGGAGGAAAAGATACGCAGTATTTT. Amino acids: CATSEPVAGGKDTQYF.

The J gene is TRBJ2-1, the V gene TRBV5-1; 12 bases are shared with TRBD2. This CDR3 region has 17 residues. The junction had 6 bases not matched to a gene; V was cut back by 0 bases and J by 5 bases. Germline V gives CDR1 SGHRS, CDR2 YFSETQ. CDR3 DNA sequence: TGCGCCAGCAGCTTGGGGTTAGGACTAGCGGGGAACAATGAGCAGTTCTTC. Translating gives CASSLGLGLAGNNEQFF.

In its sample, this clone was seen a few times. CDR3 DNA: TGTGCCAGCAGTGGGAGAGGGATTGATAGCAATCAGCCCCAGCATTTT. Translation gives CASSGRGIDSNQPQHF. The rearrangement uses TRBV2 and TRBJ1-5; D not resolved. V lost 4 bases and J lost 0, with 13 bases in between. The germline V gene encodes CDR1 SNHLY and CDR2 FYNNEI. The CDR3 sequence is 16 residues long.

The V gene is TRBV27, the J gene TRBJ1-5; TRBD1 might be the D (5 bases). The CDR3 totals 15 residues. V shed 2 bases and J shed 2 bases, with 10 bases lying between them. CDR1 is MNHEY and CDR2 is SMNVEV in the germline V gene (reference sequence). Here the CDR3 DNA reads TGTGCCAGCAGTTTAGAAGGGGCTCGCAATCAGCCCCAGCATTTT. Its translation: CASSLEGARNQPQHF.

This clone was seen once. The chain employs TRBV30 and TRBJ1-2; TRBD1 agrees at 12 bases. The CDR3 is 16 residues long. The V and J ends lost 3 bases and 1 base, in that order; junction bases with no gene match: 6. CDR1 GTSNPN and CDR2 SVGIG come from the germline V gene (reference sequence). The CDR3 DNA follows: TGTGCCTGGAGCGGGACAGGGGGCGACGTTAACTATGGCTACACCTTC. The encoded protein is CAWSGTGGDVNYGYTF. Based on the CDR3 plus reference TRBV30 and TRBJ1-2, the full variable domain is SQTIHQWPATLVQPVGSPLSLECTVEGTSNPNLYWYRQAAGRGLQLLFYSVGIGQISSEVPQNLSASRPQDRQFILSSKKLLLSDSGFYLCAWSGTGGDVNYGYTFGSGTRLTVV.

The CDR3, as DNA: TGTGCCAGCAGTGCAGATTCGACAGGGTCCCATCTACCTGAAGCTTTCTTT. Amino acid sequence: CASSADSTGSHLPEAFF. The rearrangement links TRBV6-1 to TRBJ1-1, with 7 bases that match TRBD1. The CDR3 totals 17 residues. The V gene's germline CDR1 is MNHNS and CDR2 SASEGT. After removal of 4 bases from V and 6 bases from J, the junction contained 17 bases not matched to a gene.

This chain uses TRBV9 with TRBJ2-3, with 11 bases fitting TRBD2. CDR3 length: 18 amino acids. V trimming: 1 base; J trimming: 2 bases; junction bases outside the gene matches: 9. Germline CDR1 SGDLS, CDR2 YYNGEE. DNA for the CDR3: TGTGCCAGCAGCGTATTCGGGCTAGCGGGGGGCAACACAGATACGCAGTATTTT. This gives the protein CASSVFGLAGGNTDTQYF.

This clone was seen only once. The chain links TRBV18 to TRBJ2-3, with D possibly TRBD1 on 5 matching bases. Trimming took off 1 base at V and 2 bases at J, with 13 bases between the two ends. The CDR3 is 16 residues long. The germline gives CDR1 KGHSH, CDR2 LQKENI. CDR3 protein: CASSPQLGPYTDTQYF. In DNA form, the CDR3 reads TGTGCCAGCTCACCACAGTTGGGGCCTTACACAGATACGCAGTATTTT.

CDR3 nucleotide sequence: TGTGCCACCGCCTCCAGCGGGGACAACTATAGCAATCAGCCCCAGCATTTT. It yields the protein CATASSGDNYSNQPQHF. The chain links TRBV19 to TRBJ1-5; D is perhaps TRBD1 (6 bases). Germline V gene data show CDR1 as LNHDA and CDR2 as SQIVND (reference sequence). The CDR3 spans 17 residues. Trimming stripped 10 bases from V and 0 bases from J, with 22 bases between.

CDR3 region: CASSGEGSTDTQYF. The CDR3, as DNA: TGTGCCAGTTCCGGAGAAGGTAGCACAGATACGCAGTATTTT. The chain links TRBV6-4 to TRBJ2-3; D unresolved. This CDR3 contains 14 residues. Germline V gene data show CDR1 as MRHNA and CDR2 as SNTAGT. Trimming pared 9 bases from V and 0 bases from J, leaving 13 bases between.

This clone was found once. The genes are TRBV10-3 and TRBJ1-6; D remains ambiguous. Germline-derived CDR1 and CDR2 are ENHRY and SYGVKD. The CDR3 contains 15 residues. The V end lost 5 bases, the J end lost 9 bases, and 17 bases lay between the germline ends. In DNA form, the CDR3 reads TGTGCCATCAGTTCGGACGCACAAGGGAGTTCACCCCTCCACTTT. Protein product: CAISSDAQGSSPLHF.

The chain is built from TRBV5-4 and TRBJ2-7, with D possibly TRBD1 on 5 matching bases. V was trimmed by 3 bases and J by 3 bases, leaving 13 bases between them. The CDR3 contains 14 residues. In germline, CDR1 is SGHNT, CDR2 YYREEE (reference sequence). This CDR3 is CASSSPRQGYEQYF. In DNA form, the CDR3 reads TGTGCCAGCAGCTCCCCCCGGCAGGGCTACGAGCAGTACTTC.

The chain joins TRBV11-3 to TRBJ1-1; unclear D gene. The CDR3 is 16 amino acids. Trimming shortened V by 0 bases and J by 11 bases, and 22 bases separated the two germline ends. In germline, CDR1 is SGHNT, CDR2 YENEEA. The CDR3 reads CASSLDLDWIRWVAFF. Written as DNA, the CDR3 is TGTGCCAGCAGCTTAGATTTGGACTGGATCCGTTGGGTGGCTTTCTTT.

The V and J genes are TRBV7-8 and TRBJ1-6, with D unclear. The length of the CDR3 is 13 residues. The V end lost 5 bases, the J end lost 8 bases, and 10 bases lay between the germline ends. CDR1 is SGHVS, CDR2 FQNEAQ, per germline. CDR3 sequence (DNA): TGTGCCAGCAGCCTTGGGGAGGATTCACCCCTCCACTTT. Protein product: CASSLGEDSPLHF.

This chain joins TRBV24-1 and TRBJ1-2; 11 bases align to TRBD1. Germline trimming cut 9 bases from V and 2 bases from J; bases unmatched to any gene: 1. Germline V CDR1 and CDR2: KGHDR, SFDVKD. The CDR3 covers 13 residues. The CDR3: CATGDRGNYGYTF. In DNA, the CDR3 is TGTGCCACCGGGGACAGGGGGAACTATGGCTACACCTTC.

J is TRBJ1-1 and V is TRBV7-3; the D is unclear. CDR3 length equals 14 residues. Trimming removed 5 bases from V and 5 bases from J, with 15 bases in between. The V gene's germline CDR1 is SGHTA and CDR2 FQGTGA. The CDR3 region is CASSPSPGVTEAFF. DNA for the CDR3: TGTGCCAGCAGCCCTTCCCCGGGAGTTACTGAAGCTTTCTTT.

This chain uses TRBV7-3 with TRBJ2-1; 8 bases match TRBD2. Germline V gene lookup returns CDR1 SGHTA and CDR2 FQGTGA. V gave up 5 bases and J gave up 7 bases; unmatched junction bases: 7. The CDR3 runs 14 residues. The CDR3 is CASSQSGSGNEQFF. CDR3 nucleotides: TGTGCCAGCAGCCAGAGCGGGAGTGGGAATGAGCAGTTCTTC. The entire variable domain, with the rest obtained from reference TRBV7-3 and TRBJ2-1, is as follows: GAGVSQTPSNKVTEKGKYVELRCDPISGHTALYWYRQSLGQGPEFLIYFQGTGAADDSGLPNDRFFAVRPEGSVSTLKIQRTERGDSAVYLCASSQSGSGNEQFFGPGTRLTVL.

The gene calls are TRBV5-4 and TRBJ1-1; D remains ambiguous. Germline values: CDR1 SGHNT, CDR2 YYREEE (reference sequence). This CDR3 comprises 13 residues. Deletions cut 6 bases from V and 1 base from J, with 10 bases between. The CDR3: CASTRTENTEAFF. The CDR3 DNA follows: TGTGCCAGCACTCGGACTGAGAACACTGAAGCTTTCTTT.

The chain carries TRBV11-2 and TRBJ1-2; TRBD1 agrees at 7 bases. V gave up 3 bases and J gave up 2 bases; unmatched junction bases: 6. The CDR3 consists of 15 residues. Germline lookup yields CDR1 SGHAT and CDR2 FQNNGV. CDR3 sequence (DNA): TGTGCCAGCAGCTTCGACAGGGTCGCGAACTATGGCTACACCTTC. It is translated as CASSFDRVANYGYTF.

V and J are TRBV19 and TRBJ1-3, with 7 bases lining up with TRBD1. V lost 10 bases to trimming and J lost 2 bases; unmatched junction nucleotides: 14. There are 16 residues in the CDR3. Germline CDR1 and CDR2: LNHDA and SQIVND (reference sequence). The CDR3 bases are TGTGCCACCCAACCCCTTGACAGGGACGCTGGAAACACCATATATTTT. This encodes CATQPLDRDAGNTIYF.

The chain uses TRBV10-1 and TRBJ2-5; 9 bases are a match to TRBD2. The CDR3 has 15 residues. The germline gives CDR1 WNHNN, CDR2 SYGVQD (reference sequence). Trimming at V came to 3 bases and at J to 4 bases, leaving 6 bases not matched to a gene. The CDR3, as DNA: TGCGCCAGCAGTGATGCGGGGGGGCCGCGAGAGACCCAGTACTTC. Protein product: CASSDAGGPRETQYF.

The CDR3 bases are TGCAGCGTCGTGCGGCAGAGCTCCTACAATGAGCAGTTCTTC. Its translation is CSVVRQSSYNEQFF. The rearrangement links TRBV29-1 to TRBJ2-1; D not resolved. Deletions cut 6 bases from V and 0 bases from J, with 12 bases between. CDR1 and CDR2 from the germline V gene are SQVTM and ANQGSEA. The CDR3 covers 14 residues.

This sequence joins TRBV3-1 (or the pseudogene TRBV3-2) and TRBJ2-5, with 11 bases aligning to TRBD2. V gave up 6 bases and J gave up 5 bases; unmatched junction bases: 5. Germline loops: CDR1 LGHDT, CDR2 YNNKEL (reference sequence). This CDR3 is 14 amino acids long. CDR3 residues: CASSPRLAGETQYF. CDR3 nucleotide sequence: TGTGCCAGCAGTCCCCGACTAGCGGGGGAGACCCAGTACTTC.

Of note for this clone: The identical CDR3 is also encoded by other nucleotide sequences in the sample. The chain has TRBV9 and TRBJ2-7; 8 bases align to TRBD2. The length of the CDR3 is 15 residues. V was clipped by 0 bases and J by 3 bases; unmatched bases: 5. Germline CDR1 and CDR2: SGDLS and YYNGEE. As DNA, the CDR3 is TGTGCCAGCAGCGTAGGGTTAGCGGGAAACTACGAGCAGTACTTC. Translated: CASSVGLAGNYEQYF.